The text below deals with one T cell receptor (beta chain). Looked up from germline, CDR1 is MNHNY and CDR2 is SVGAGI (reference sequence). V was shortened by 4 bases and J by 0 bases, with 9 bases between the two germline ends. This CDR3 is 15 amino acids long. The sample originates from a study of T cells of healthy individuals. TCRdb reprocessed the 5' RACE reads with MiXCR, giving one entry per CDR3 protein. Seen here are roughly 76,000 distinct CDR3 sequences, 4% to 5.5% observed once, and the top ten hold about 7.5%. The chain links TRBV6-6 to TRBJ1-4; a weak D match, TRBD1 (6 bases). The TCR originated in a female donor in good health. The CDR3: CASSSGQSTNEKLFF. The CDR3 DNA reads as TGTGCCAGCAGTTCAGGACAGTCAACTAATGAAAAACTGTTTTTT.